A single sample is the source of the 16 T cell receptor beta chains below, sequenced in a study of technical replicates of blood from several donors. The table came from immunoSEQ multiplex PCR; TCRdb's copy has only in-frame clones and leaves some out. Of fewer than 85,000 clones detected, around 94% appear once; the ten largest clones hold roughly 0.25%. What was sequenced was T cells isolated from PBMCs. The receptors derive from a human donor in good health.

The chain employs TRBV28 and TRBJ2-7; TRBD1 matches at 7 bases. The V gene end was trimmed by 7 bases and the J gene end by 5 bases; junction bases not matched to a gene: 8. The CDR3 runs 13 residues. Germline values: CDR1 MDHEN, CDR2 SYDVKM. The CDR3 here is CASNPGQSDEQYF. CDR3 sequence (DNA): TGTGCCAGCAACCCGGGACAGTCAGACGAGCAGTACTTC.

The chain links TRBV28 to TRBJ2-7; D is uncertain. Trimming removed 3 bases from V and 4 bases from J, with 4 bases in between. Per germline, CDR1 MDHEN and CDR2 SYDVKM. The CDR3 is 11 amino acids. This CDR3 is CASSFQYEQYF. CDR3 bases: TGTGCCAGCAGTTTTCAGTACGAGCAGTACTTC. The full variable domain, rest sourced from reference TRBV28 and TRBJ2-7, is DVKVTQSSRYLVKRTGEKVFLECVQDMDHENMFWYRQDPGLGLRLIYFSYDVKMKEKGDIPEGYSVSREKKERFSLILESASTNQTSMYLCASSFQYEQYFGPGTRLTVT.

The CDR3 reads CASSPRDPGQGSYEQYF. In DNA form, the CDR3 reads TGTGCCAGCAGCCCCCGGGATCCGGGACAGGGATCCTACGAGCAGTACTTC. This chain connects TRBV9 to TRBJ2-7, with 9 positions matching TRBD1. CDR3 length equals 17 residues. CDR1 is SGDLS, CDR2 YYNGEE, per germline. The V segment lost 4 bases and the J segment 1 base; nucleotides outside the gene matches: 12.

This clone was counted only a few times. CDR3 coding DNA: TGTGCCAGCAGCCCTCCGGGACTAGCGTCTACCTACGAGCAGTACTTC. Amino acid sequence: CASSPPGLASTYEQYF. The rearrangement uses TRBV7-9 and TRBJ2-7; 10 positions agree with TRBD2. CDR3 length: 16 residues. V shed 5 bases and J 2 bases; nucleotides not matched to a gene: 9. The germline gives CDR1 SEHNR, CDR2 FQNEAQ (reference sequence).

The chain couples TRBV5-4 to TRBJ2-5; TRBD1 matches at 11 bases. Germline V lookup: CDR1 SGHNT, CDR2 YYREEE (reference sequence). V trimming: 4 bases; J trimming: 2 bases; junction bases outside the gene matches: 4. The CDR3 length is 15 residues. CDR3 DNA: TGTGCCAGCAGCCCACGGGACAGGGGGCAAGAGACCCAGTACTTC. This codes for CASSPRDRGQETQYF. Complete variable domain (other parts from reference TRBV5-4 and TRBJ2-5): ETGVTQSPTHLIKTRGQQVTLRCSSQSGHNTVSWYQQALGQGPQFIFQYYREEENGRGNFPPRFSGLQFPNYSSELNVNALELDDSALYLCASSPRDRGQETQYFGPGTRLLVL.

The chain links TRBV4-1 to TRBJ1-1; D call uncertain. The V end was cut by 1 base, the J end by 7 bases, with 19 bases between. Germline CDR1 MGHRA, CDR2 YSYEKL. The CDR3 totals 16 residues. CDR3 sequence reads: CASSQGPIAERHEAFF. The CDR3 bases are TGCGCCAGCAGCCAAGGACCAATAGCGGAGCGGCATGAAGCTTTCTTT.

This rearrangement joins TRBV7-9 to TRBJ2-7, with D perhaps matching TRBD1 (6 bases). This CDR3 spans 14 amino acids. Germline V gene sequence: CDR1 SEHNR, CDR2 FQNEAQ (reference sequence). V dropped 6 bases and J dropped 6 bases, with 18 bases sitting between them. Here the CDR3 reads CASSRYGTPGEQYF. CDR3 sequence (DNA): TGTGCCAGCAGTCGCTACGGGACACCTGGCGAGCAGTACTTC.

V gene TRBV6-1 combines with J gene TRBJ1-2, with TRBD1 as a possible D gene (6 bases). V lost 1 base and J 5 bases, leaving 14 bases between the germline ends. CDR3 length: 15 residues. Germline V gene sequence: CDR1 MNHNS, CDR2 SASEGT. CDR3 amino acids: CASSEVLGQQYGYTF. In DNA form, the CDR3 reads TGTGCCAGCAGTGAAGTTCTCGGACAGCAATATGGCTACACCTTC.

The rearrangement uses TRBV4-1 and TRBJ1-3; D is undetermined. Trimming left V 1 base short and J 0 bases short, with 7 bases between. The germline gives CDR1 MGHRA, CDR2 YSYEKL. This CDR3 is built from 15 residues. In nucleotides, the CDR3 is TGCGCCAGCAGCCAAGCCGGGTACTCTGGAAACACCATATATTTT. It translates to CASSQAGYSGNTIYF.

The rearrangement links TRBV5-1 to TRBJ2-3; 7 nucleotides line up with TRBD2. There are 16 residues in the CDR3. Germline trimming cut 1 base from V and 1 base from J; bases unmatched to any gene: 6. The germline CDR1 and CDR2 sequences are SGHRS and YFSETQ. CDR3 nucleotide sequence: TGCGCCAGCAGCTTGTTCCCAGCGGGACGCACAGATACGCAGTATTTT. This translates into CASSLFPAGRTDTQYF.

The CDR3 loop reads CATSRDPTARTTNEKLFF. The DNA for the CDR3 is TGTGCCACCAGCAGAGACCCGACAGCCCGAACAACTAATGAAAAACTGTTTTTT. This rearrangement joins TRBV15 to TRBJ1-4; D is perhaps TRBD1 (5 bases). The CDR3 contains 18 residues. Germline CDR1 LNHNV, CDR2 YYDKDF (reference sequence). Between the trimmed V and J ends, which lost 0 bases and 0 bases, there was a span of 14 bases.

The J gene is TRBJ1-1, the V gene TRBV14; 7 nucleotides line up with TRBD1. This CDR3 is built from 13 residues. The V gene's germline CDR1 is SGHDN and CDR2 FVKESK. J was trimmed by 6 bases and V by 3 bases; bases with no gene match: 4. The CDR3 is CASSQSRGSEAFF. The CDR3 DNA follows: TGTGCCAGCAGCCAGTCCAGGGGGTCTGAAGCTTTCTTT.

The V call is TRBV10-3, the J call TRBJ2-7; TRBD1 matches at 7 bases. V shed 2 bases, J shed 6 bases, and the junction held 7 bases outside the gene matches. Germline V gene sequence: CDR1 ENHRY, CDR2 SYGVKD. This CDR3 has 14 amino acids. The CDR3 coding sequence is TGTGCCATCAGTGAGATAGGACAGGCTATCGAGCAGTACTTC. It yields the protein CAISEIGQAIEQYF.

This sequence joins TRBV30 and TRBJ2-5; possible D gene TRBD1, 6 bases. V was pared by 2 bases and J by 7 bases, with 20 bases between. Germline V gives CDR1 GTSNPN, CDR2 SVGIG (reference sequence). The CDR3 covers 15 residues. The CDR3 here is CAWSMGQQGSRTQYF. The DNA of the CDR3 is TGTGCCTGGAGTATGGGGCAGCAGGGGAGTCGGACCCAGTACTTC.

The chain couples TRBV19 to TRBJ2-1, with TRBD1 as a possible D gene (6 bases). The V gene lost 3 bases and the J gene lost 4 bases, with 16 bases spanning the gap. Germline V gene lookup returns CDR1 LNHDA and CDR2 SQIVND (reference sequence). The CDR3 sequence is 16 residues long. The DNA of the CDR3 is TGTGCCAGTAGTATTACCCCCAGGGGTGGGTACAATGAGCAGTTCTTC. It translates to CASSITPRGGYNEQFF.

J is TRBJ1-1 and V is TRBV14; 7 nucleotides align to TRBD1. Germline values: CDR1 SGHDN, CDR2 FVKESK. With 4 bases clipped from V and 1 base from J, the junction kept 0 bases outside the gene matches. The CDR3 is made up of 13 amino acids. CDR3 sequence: CASSRQGNTEAFF. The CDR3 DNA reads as TGTGCCAGCAGCCGACAGGGGAACACTGAAGCTTTCTTT. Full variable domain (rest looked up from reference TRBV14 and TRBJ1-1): EAGVTQFPSHSVIEKGQTVTLRCDPISGHDNLYWYRRVMGKEIKFLLHFVKESKQDESGMPNNRFLAERTGGTYSTLKVQPAELEDSGVYFCASSRQGNTEAFFGQGTRLTVV.